The clone carrying this TCR beta chain occurred once. Its target is unknown. Germline V gene lookup returns CDR1 SGHTA and CDR2 FQGNSA. There are 15 residues in the CDR3. Losses at the gene ends were 3 bases for V and 0 bases for J; bases not matched to a gene: 4. This sample was taken from a study of T cells after posttransplantation cyclophosphamide. Whole-study results and caveats: TRB clonality was highly associated with recipient CMV seropositivity and reactivation. Blood and skin or GI T cell repertoires showed limited TRB overlap. Later blood repertoires were often dominated by clones from the donor CD8+ memory compartment.

Produced via immunoSEQ multiplex PCR; TCRdb's table is partial and in-frame only. The repertoire holds about 3,800 clones, with 90% to 95% as singletons. Cells defined as naive were viable CD3+CD4+ or CD3+CD8+ and CCR7+CD45RA+CD45RO-CD95-CD27+CD28+. This clonotype originated in a man aged 45-60 years. The J gene is TRBJ1-2, the V gene TRBV7-2; TRBD1 matches at 7 bases. The sequenced material came from naive CD4+ T cells sorted from PBMCs. CDR3 nucleotide sequence: TGTGCCAGCAGCTTCGAGGGGACAGCTAACTATGGCTACACCTTC. This sequence encodes CASSFEGTANYGYTF. Combining the CDR3 with reference TRBV7-2 and TRBJ1-2 gives the whole variable domain GAGVSQSPSNKVTEKGKDVELRCDPISGHTALYWYRQSLGQGLEFLIYFQGNSAPDKSGLPSDRFSAERTGGSVSTLTIQRTQQEDSAVYLCASSFEGTANYGYTFGSGTRLTVV.